This TCR beta chain stems from a study of blood T cell repertoires in COVID-19. Study at large: Acute and convalescent COVID-19 samples came from the United States, Italy and Spain.

Germline V gives CDR1 SGHNT, CDR2 YYREEE (reference sequence). The CDR3 extends over 14 amino acids. Trimming removed 2 bases from V and 0 bases from J, with 7 bases in between. Profiled with immunoSEQ multiplex PCR; TCRdb holds only in-frame clones, not every one. The sample lists about 150,000 clones, approximately 85% seen once, with 8.3% in the top ten. Sample: peripheral blood. This sequence joins TRBV5-4 and TRBJ2-3; D gene unclear. This sequence was found in a woman aged 60-75 years with COVID-19, enrolled during active disease. The CDR3: CASSLFSSTDTQYF. The CDR3 region has the DNA TGTGCCAGCAGCTTATTCTCTAGCACAGATACGCAGTATTTT.